This T cell receptor beta chain was obtained from a study of CD8+ T cells in alopecia areata. Across the whole study: Those treated were given oral tofacitinib at 5 to 10 mg twice daily. Study-wide results and caveats: Scalp and blood retained many expanded lesional clones during tofacitinib.

Treatment meaning: oral pan-JAK inhibitor, 5-10 mg twice daily. Samples from alopecia areata patients were lesional scalp punch biopsies and peripheral blood. The V gene lost 1 base and the J gene lost 1 base, with 7 bases spanning the gap. Germline V gives CDR1 SEHNR, CDR2 FQNEAQ (reference sequence). The CDR3 extends over 14 amino acids. RNA was isolated and reverse transcribed to cDNA, the sequencing template. The protocol was immunoSEQ multiplex PCR, while the TCRdb copy is restricted to in-frame clones and leaves out a portion. This sample has approximately 210,000 clones, with 66% found just once. Of note for this clone: Its target is not known.

This sequence originates from a human donor with alopecia areata. Sequenced material: CD4+ T cells sorted from blood, taken at week 44, from a patient treated with tofacitinib. The chain uses TRBV7-9 and TRBJ1-1; no definite D call. The chain's CDR3 is CASSLVAGNTEAFF. DNA of the CDR3: TGTGCCAGCAGCTTAGTGGCCGGGAACACTGAAGCTTTCTTT.